This TCR beta chain was obtained from a study of post-analysis software for immune sequencing data. General study points: Same-batch preparations were strongly co-clustered by F measure. TRBV segments more frequent in patients than in controls numbered about 5 and included TRBV5-6, TRBV5-1 and TRBV20-1.

This clonotype came up a few times. What it binds is not known. The TCR beta cDNA libraries contained unique molecular identifiers. The authors obtained 500,000 to 600,000 cDNA molecules from approximately 0.95 to 9.8 million T cells. TCRdb redid the calling of the PCR reads with MiXCR, one entry per CDR3 protein. The sample comprises around 770,000 distinct CDR3 sequences, around 46% of which are singletons, and roughly 4.9% rests with the top ten. The germline gives CDR1 SNHLY, CDR2 FYNNEI. J gave up 7 bases and V 4 bases, and 8 bases lay outside the gene matches. The CDR3 is 15 amino acids. The V gene is TRBV2, the J gene TRBJ2-1; 9 bases agree with TRBD2. The origin of this receptor is a girl aged 5-17 years with multiple sclerosis. What was sequenced was blood. The DNA of the CDR3 is TGTGCCAGCAGTGTGATACTAGCGGGTGGGAATGAGCAGTTCTTC. Translated: CASSVILAGGNEQFF.